The clone carrying this T cell receptor (beta chain) was detected only a few times. The antigen is undetermined. These data originate in a study of T cell repertoires in cytomegalovirus infection. Each CDR3 protein gets one entry after TCRdb re-called the reads with MiXCR. Here the sample spans some 800,000 distinct CDR3 sequences, around 29% being singletons. The CDR3 is 14 amino acids. Germline V CDR1 and CDR2: SEHNR, FQNEAQ (reference sequence). Trimming took 4 bases from V and 3 from J, leaving 10 bases between them. This TCR derives from a human donor in good health (CMV status not recorded). Some clones in this sample may be carry-over from other donors' samples. This chain joins TRBV7-9 and TRBJ1-3, with a possible D match to TRBD1 (6 bases). Sequenced here: cultured CD8+ T cells from PBMCs, sampled from culture after CMV antigen stimulation. CDR3 amino acids: CASSSRGRGNTIYF. CDR3 sequence (DNA): TGTGCCAGCAGCTCCAGGGGCCGTGGAAACACCATATATTTT.